These T cell receptor beta chains were read from a single sample in a study of blood T cell repertoires in COVID-19. Only in-frame clones appear in the TCRdb table, and some are missing; sequencing was by immunoSEQ multiplex PCR. Of 100,000 to 110,000 clones listed, 80% are singletons. The sample was peripheral blood. The receptors stem from a man in his 70s with active or convalescent COVID-19. CDR3s include the opening cysteine and the closing phenylalanine or tryptophan. The order of the fields is clone size, V gene, J gene, D gene, CDR3 protein, CDR3 DNA. A D gene is named only where the DNA matches it firmly. Size is stated for part of the rows, as once, few or many counts, or as a class when the clone is expanded.

NA	TRBV2	TRBJ2-5	NA	CASRPGETQYF	TGTGCCAGCAGGCCCGGAGAGACCCAGTACTTC
once	TRBV27	TRBJ1-4	NA	CASSFRQHNEKLFF	TGTGCCAGCAGTTTCCGACAGCATAACGAAAAACTGTTTTTT
NA	TRBV6-5	TRBJ1-1	NA	CASSYFREGEAFF	TGTGCCAGCAGTTACTTCCGGGAAGGAGAAGCTTTCTTT
NA	TRBV5-1	TRBJ1-4	TRBD1	CASSLTGEGDEKLFF	TGCGCCAGCAGCCTCACAGGGGAAGGGGATGAAAAACTGTTTTTT
NA	TRBV13	TRBJ1-2	TRBD1	CASRAAGGSDYGYTF	TGTGCCAGCAGAGCCGCAGGGGGCTCTGACTATGGCTACACCTTC
once	TRBV27	TRBJ2-7	TRBD1	CASSWGTGGGSSYEQYF	TGTGCCAGCAGTTGGGGTACAGGGGGTGGGAGCTCCTACGAGCAGTACTTC
once	TRBV21-1	TRBJ2-7	NA	CASSNKGAYEQYF	TGTGCCAGCAGCAATAAGGGAGCCTACGAGCAGTACTTC
NA	TRBV6-2/TRBV6-3	TRBJ1-2	TRBD1	CASSYWPTGPLDYGYTF	TGTGCCAGCAGTTACTGGCCGACAGGGCCCCTGGACTATGGCTACACCTTC
NA	TRBV3-1/TRBV3-2	TRBJ2-1	NA	CASSRGNNEQFF	TGTGCCAGCAGCCGCGGGAACAATGAGCAGTTCTTC
NA	TRBV11-2	TRBJ2-3	NA	CASSPRAYTDTQYF	TGTGCCAGCAGCCCGCGGGCCTACACAGATACGCAGTATTTT
NA	TRBV5-4	TRBJ2-1	TRBD1	CASSPEGQGYNEQFF	TGTGCCAGCAGCCCTGAGGGACAGGGATACAATGAGCAGTTCTTC
NA	TRBV9	TRBJ1-1	NA	CASSPPGTQGAFF	TGTGCCAGCAGCCCCCCGGGCACCCAGGGAGCTTTCTTT
once	TRBV28	TRBJ1-2	TRBD1	CASSPTTGRYGYTF	TGTGCCAGCAGTCCGACGACAGGGAGGTATGGCTACACCTTC
NA	TRBV4-2	TRBJ2-7	TRBD2	CASSQGIQAGASYEQYF	TGTGCCAGCAGCCAAGGGATACAAGCGGGGGCCTCCTACGAGCAGTACTTC
NA	TRBV7-2	TRBJ2-5	TRBD2	CASSLEIGSGRKTQYF	TGTGCCAGCAGCTTAGAAATAGGTAGCGGGAGGAAGACCCAGTACTTC
NA	TRBV7-6	TRBJ2-7	TRBD1	CASSLVGRDRGDEQYF	TGTGCCAGCAGCTTAGTGGGCCGGGACAGGGGTGACGAGCAGTACTTC
NA	TRBV11-2	TRBJ2-1	TRBD2	CASSPGTSGMDEQFF	TGTGCCAGCAGCCCCGGGACTAGCGGCATGGATGAGCAGTTCTTC
NA	TRBV4-3	TRBJ1-2	TRBD1	CASSQDPGTGREGYTF	TGCGCCAGCAGCCAAGATCCCGGGACAGGGAGGGAAGGCTACACCTTC
NA	TRBV7-8	TRBJ2-7	NA	CASSLVGSSYEQYF	TGTGCCAGCAGCTTAGTTGGGAGCTCCTACGAGCAGTACTTC
NA	TRBV13	TRBJ2-1	TRBD2	CASSSRETHVHNEQFF	TGTGCCAGCAGCTCGCGGGAGACCCACGTCCACAATGAGCAGTTCTTC
NA	TRBV6-5	TRBJ2-7	NA	CASGNTISYEQYF	TGTGCCAGCGGAAACACTATCTCCTACGAGCAGTACTTC
NA	TRBV4-3	TRBJ2-7	TRBD1	CASSQPGTGVHEQYF	TGCGCCAGCAGCCAGCCCGGGACAGGGGTACACGAGCAGTACTTC
NA	TRBV25-1	TRBJ1-2	NA	CASSLGPVTQGYTF	TGTGCCAGCAGCCTTGGGCCGGTCACCCAGGGCTACACCTTC
NA	TRBV5-1	TRBJ1-1	TRBD1	CASTRQGMTEAFF	TGCGCCAGCACTCGACAGGGTATGACTGAAGCTTTCTTT
NA	TRBV5-4	TRBJ2-1	TRBD2	CASSGWTSGGAGWFF	TGTGCCAGCAGCGGATGGACTAGCGGGGGGGCCGGGTGGTTCTTC
NA	TRBV7-9	TRBJ2-3	NA	CASSPYSGGTDTQYF	TGTGCCAGCAGCCCCTATTCCGGGGGCACAGATACGCAGTATTTT
NA	TRBV5-5	TRBJ2-1	NA	CASSLRATQGSSYNEQFF	TGTGCCAGCAGCTTGAGGGCGACACAGGGAAGCTCCTACAATGAGCAGTTCTTC
NA	TRBV4-3	TRBJ1-5	NA	CASSQGRNQPQHF	TGCGCCAGCAGCCAAGGGCGCAATCAGCCCCAGCATTTT
NA	TRBV27	TRBJ1-4	NA	CASRTTGLATNEKLFF	TGTGCCAGCAGGACAACAGGGCTTGCAACTAATGAAAAACTGTTTTTT
few	TRBV3-1/TRBV3-2	TRBJ1-1	NA	CASSQDPRMNTEAFF	TGTGCCAGCAGCCAAGATCCCAGGATGAACACTGAAGCTTTCTTT
NA	TRBV5-1	TRBJ1-1	TRBD1	CASSLGQGSTEAFF	TGCGCCAGCAGCTTGGGACAGGGTTCCACTGAAGCTTTCTTT
NA	TRBV14	TRBJ1-1	NA	CASSQATGNTEAFF	TGTGCCAGCAGCCAGGCGACAGGGAACACTGAAGCTTTCTTT
NA	TRBV7-9	TRBJ1-1	NA	CASRGLSNTEAFF	TGTGCCAGCAGGGGACTTTCAAACACTGAAGCTTTCTTT
NA	TRBV5-1	TRBJ2-7	TRBD1	CASSSGQGADEQYF	TGCGCCAGCAGCTCGGGACAGGGGGCGGACGAGCAGTACTTC
NA	TRBV10-2	TRBJ2-7	NA	CASSAAGGSTQYF	TGCGCCAGCAGTGCGGCGGGTGGGTCCACGCAGTACTTC
once	TRBV5-1	TRBJ1-1	NA	CASSLAEARTEAFF	TGCGCCAGCAGCTTGGCGGAAGCCAGGACTGAAGCTTTCTTT